Sequencing of this TCR beta chain was carried out in a study of Tregs in tolerant kidney transplant recipients. Whole-study context: Related graft donors supplied nonmyeloablative bone marrow transplants, and mixed chimerism was transient. Study-wide points: In tolerant patients, donor-specific Tregs outgrew total Tregs, suggesting antigen-driven expansion. Biological reproducibility was not directly addressed, but technical replication error appeared minimal.

Unstimulated Tregs (CD4+CD25+CD127-) and CD4+CD25- non-Tregs were sorted from PBMCs. Sequencing used immunoSEQ multiplex PCR; TCRdb keeps in-frame clones, though not all of them. Its table records about 30,000 clones. With respect to this clone: Its target is unknown. The CDR3 end lies 3 residues beyond the end of the read and is filled in from the germline J gene.

V was clipped by 5 bases and J by 10 bases, with 8 bases between them. The CDR3 extends over 11 amino acids. The germline V gene encodes CDR1 SEHNR and CDR2 FQNEAQ (reference sequence). The chain is built from TRBV7-9 and TRBJ2-2; D unclear. The source material was CD8+ T cells from blood, sampled before the transplant. The clonotype comes from a human donor who received a combined kidney and bone marrow transplant. The CDR3 loop reads CASSLSPELFF. CDR3 DNA, as far as it was read: TGTGCCAGCAGCCTCTCCCCGGAG.